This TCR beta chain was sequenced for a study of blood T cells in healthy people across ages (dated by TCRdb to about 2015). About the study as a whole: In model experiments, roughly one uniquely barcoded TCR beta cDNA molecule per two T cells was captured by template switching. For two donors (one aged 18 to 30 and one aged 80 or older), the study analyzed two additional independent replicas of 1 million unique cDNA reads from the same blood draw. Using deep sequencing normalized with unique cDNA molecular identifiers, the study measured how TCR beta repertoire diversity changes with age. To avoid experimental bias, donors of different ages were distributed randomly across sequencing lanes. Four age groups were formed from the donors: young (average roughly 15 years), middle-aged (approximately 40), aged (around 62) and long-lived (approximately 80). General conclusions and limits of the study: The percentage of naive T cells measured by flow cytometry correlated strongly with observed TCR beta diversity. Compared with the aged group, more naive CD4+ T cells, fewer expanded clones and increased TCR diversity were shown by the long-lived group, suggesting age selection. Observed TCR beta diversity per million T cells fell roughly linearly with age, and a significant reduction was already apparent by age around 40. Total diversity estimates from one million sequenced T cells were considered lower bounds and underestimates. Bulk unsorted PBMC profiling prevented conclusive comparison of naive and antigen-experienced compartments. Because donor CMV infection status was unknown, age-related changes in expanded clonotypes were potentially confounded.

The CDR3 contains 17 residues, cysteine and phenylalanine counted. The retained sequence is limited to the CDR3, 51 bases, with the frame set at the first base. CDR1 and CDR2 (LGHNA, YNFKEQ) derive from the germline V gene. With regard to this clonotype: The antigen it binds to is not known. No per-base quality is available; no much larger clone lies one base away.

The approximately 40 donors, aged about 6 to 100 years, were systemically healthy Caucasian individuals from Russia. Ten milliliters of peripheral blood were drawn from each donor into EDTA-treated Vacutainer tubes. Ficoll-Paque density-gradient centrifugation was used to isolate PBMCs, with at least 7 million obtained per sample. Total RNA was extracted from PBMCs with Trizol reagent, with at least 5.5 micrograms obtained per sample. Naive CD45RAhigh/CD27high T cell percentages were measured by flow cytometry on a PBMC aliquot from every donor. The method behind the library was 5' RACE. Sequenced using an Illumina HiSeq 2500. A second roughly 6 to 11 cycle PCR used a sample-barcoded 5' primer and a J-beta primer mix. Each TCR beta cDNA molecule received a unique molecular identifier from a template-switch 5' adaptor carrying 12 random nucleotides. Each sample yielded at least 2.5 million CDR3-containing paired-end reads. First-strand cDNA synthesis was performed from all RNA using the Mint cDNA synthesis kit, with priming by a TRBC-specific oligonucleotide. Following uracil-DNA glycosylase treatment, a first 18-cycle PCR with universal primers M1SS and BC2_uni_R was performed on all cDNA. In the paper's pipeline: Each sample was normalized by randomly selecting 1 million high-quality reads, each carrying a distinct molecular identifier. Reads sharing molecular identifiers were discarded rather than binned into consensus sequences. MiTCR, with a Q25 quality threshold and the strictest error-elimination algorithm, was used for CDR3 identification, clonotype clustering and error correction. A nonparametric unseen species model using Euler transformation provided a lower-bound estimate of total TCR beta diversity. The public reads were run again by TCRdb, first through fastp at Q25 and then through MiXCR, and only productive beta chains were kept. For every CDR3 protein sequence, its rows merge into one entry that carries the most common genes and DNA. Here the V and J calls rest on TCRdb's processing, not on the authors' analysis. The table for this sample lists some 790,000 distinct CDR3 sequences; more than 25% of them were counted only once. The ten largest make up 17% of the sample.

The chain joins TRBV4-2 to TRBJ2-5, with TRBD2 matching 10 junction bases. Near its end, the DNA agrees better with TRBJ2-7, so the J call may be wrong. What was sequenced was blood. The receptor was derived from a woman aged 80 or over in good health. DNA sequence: TGTGCCAGCAGCCAAGATCGGGCTAGCGGGAGTCGCTACGAGCAGTACTTC. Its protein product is CASSQDRASGSRYEQYF.